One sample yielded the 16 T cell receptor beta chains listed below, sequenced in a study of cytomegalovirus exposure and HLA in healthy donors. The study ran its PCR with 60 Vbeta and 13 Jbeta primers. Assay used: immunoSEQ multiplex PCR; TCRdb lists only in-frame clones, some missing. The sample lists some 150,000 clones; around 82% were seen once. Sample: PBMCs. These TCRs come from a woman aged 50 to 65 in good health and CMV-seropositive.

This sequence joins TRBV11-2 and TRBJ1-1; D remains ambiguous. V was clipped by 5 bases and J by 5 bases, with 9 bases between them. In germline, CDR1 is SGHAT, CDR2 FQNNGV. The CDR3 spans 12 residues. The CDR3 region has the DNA TGTGCCAGCAGCGTGGCAAAAACTGAAGCTTTCTTT. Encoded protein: CASSVAKTEAFF.

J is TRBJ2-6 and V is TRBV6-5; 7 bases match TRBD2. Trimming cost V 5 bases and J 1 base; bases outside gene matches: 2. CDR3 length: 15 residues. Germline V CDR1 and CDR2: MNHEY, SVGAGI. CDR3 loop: CASSPGGSGANVLTF. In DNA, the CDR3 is TGTGCCAGCAGTCCGGGGGGTTCTGGGGCCAACGTCCTGACTTTC.

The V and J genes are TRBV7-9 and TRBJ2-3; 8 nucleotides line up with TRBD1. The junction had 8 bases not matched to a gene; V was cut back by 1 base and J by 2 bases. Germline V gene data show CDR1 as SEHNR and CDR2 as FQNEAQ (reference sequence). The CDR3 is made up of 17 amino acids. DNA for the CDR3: TGTGCCAGCAGCTTAGGGGACAGGAGGGTTTCCACAGATACGCAGTATTTT. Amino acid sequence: CASSLGDRRVSTDTQYF.

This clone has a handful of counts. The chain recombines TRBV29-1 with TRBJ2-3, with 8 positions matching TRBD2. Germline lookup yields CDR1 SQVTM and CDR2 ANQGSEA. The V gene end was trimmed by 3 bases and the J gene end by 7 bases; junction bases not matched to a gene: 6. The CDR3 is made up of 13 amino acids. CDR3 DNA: TGCAGCGTTGACGGGGGGGCGAGATATACGCAGTATTTT. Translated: CSVDGGARYTQYF.

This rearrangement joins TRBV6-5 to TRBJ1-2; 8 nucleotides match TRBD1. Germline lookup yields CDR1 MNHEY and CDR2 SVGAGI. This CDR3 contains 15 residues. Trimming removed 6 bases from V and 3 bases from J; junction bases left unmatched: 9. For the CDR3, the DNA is TGTGCCAGCAGCCCCAGGGGGCTTGTTGACTATGGCTACACCTTC. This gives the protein CASSPRGLVDYGYTF.

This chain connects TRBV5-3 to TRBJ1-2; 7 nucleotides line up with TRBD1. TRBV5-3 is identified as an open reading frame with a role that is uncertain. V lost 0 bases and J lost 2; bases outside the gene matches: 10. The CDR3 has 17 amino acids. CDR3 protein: CARSLAAGGKENYGYTF. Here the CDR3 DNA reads TGTGCCAGAAGCTTGGCGGCAGGGGGGAAGGAGAACTATGGCTACACCTTC.

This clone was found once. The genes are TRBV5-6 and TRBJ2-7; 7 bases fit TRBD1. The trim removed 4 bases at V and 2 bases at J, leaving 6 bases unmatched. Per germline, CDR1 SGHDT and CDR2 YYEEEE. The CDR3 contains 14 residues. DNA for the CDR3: TGTGCCAGCAGCACCGGACAGGCCGCCTACGAGCAGTACTTC. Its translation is CASSTGQAAYEQYF.

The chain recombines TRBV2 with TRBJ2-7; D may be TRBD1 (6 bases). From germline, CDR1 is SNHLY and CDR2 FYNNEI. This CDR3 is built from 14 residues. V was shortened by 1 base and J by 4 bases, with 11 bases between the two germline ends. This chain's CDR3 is CASSEGGLMYEQYF. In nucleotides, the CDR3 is TGTGCCAGCAGTGAAGGGGGGCTCATGTACGAGCAGTACTTC.

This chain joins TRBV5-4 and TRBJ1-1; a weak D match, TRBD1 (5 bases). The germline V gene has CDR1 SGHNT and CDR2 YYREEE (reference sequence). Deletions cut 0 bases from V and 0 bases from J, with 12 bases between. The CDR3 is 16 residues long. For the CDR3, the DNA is TGTGCCAGCAGCTTGGTGCCGGGGGGGATGAACACTGAAGCTTTCTTT. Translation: CASSLVPGGMNTEAFF.

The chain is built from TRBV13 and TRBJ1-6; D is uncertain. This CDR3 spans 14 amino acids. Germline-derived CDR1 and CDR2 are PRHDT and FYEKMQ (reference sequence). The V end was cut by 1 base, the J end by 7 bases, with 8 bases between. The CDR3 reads CASSLDGANSPLHF. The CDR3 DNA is TGTGCCAGCAGCTTAGATGGAGCGAATTCACCCCTCCACTTT.

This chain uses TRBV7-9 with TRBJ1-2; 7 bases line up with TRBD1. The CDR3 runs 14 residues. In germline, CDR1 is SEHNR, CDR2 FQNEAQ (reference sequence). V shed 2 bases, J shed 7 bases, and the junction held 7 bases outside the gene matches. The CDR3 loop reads CASSLRQGPIGYTF. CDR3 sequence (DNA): TGTGCCAGCAGCTTACGACAGGGACCTATTGGCTACACCTTC. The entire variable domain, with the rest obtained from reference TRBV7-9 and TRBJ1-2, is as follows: DTGVSQNPRHKITKRGQNVTFRCDPISEHNRLYWYRQTLGQGPEFLTYFQNEAQLEKSRLLSDRFSAERPKGSFSTLEIQRTEQGDSAMYLCASSLRQGPIGYTFGSGTRLTVV.

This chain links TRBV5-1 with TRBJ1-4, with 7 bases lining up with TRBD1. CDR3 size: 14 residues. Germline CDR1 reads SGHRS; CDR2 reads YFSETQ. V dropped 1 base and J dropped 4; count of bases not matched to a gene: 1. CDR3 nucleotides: TGCGCCAGCAGCTTGTCAGGGGGTAATGAAAAACTGTTTTTT. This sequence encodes CASSLSGGNEKLFF.

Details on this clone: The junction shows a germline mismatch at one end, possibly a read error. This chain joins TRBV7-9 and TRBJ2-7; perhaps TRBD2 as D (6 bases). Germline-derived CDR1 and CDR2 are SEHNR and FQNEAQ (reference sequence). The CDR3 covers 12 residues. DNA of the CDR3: TGTTCCAGCAGCTTAGGAGGGAAAGAGCAGTACTTC. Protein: CSSSLGGKEQYF.

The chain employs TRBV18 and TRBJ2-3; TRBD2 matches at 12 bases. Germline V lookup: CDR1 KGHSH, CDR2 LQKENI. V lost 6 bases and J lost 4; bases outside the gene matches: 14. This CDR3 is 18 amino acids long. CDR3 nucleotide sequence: TGTGCCAGCTCGCGGACTAGCGGGGCCCGACGAGGATCAGATACGCAGTATTTT. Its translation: CASSRTSGARRGSDTQYF.

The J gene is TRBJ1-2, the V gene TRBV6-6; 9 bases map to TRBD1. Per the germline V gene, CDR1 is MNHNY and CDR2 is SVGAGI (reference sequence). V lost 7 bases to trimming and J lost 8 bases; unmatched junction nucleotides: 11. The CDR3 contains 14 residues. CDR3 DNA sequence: TGTGCCAGCAACCACCGGGACAGGGCAGACGGCTACACCTTC. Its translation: CASNHRDRADGYTF.

In DNA, the CDR3 is TGTGCCAGCAGTGATTACGGAGGGAAGGGGGCAAACACCATATATTTT. Its translation is CASSDYGGKGANTIYF. The chain employs TRBV6-1 and TRBJ1-3; 7 nucleotides match TRBD1. The V gene end was trimmed by 3 bases and the J gene end by 6 bases; junction bases not matched to a gene: 11. Germline CDR1 is MNHNS and CDR2 is SASEGT. The CDR3 length is 16 residues.